These T cell receptor beta chains were read from a single sample in a study of CD8+ T cells in alopecia areata. Assay used: immunoSEQ multiplex PCR; TCRdb lists only in-frame clones, some missing. The sample consists of roughly 250,000 clones, roughly 69% of them appearing once. This specimen was CD4+ T cells sorted from blood, taken at week 0. The receptors shown here come from a human donor with alopecia areata. The CDR3 runs from the conserved cysteine through the conserved F or W. The order of the fields is V gene, J gene, CDR3 protein.

TRBV5-6	TRBJ1-2	CASSLVAAYGYTF
TRBV9	TRBJ2-4	CASSVEGQEGIQYF
TRBV29-1	TRBJ1-2	CSVEMGYGYTF
TRBV7-9	TRBJ2-5	CASSPSLETQYF
TRBV30	TRBJ1-3	CAWSVVSGNTIYF
TRBV20-1	TRBJ1-1	CSASRDAEAFF
TRBV15	TRBJ1-2	CATSRSGTGDGYTF
TRBV4-3	TRBJ2-5	CASSQERSQETQYF
TRBV7-2	TRBJ2-5	CASSRGAAQETQYF
TRBV30	TRBJ1-1	CAWRRVDGEAFF
TRBV11-1	TRBJ2-5	CASSLRGRYQETQYF
TRBV29-1	TRBJ1-2	CSVDLEESYGYTF
TRBV5-1	TRBJ1-1	CASSSGADTEAFF
TRBV10-3	TRBJ2-5	CAISESTLGQYF
TRBV6-6	TRBJ1-3	CASRDRGLFSGNTIYF
TRBV7-2	TRBJ1-4	CASSFLAGAGEKLFF
TRBV7-2	TRBJ2-2	CASKTGTGIAGELFF
TRBV5-4	TRBJ2-1	CASSLGPENEQFF
TRBV5-1	TRBJ2-7	CASSAGPYEQYF
TRBV29-1	TRBJ2-2	CSVVQGPTGELFF
TRBV7-9	TRBJ1-1	CASSVQANTEAFF
TRBV27	TRBJ2-1	CASRNWTGGNEQFF
TRBV5-1	TRBJ1-6	CASSRGTVESPLHF
TRBV6-5	TRBJ1-6	CASSYGEVPNSPLHF
TRBV4-3	TRBJ2-3	CASRMGDTQYF
TRBV30	TRBJ2-5	CAWNAGRGYQETQYF
TRBV6-5	TRBJ1-5	CASTTGMGQPQHF
TRBV15	TRBJ1-2	CATSGRDRGFYGYTF
TRBV29-1	TRBJ2-7	CSVEDRRTGLYEQYF
TRBV14	TRBJ2-6	CASSLLGPSGANVLTF
TRBV5-1	TRBJ1-5	CASSLGPGTGNQPQHF
TRBV27	TRBJ1-2	CASGRGGLGYTF
TRBV29-1	TRBJ2-3	CSVELGLFTDTQYF
TRBV29-1	TRBJ2-1	CSVRLAIQNEQFF
TRBV12-5	TRBJ2-7	CASGSPGYSYEQYF
TRBV25-1	TRBJ1-2	CASSPNPGGANYGYTF
TRBV7-9	TRBJ1-6	CASSSTGQGSPLHF
TRBV5-1	TRBJ1-1	CASSLETALTEAFF
TRBV4-1	TRBJ2-1	CASGISSTLSYNEQFF
TRBV29-1	TRBJ1-1	CSVVPWPEAFF
TRBV9	TRBJ1-6	CASSAEGQGYTPLHF
TRBV5-1	TRBJ1-6	CASSSGLHNSPLHF
TRBV30	TRBJ1-2	CAWSVQRGKRNGYTF
TRBV30	TRBJ1-1	CAWSVDVLNTEAFF
TRBV30	TRBJ1-5	CAWTLGSNQPQHF
TRBV12-5	TRBJ1-3	CASGLEGTGNTIYF
TRBV7-9	TRBJ1-1	CASSLSETRNTEAFF
TRBV29-1	TRBJ1-2	CSVVLSHYGYTF
TRBV29-1	TRBJ2-3	CSILGVSHPAGAVPISTDTQYF
TRBV11-2	TRBJ2-7	CASSFGWNEQYF
TRBV10-3	TRBJ2-7	CAISEGQGSKYF
TRBV29-1	TRBJ1-1	CSVAGTREAFF
TRBV2	TRBJ2-5	CASSEGRGAQETQYF
TRBV4-3	TRBJ2-5	CASSQGVGETQYF
TRBV30	TRBJ2-7	CAWGGSSYEQYF
TRBV5-1	TRBJ2-5	CASRGTGQETQYF
TRBV18	TRBJ2-7	CASSPPGSYEQYF